Each of the 18 T cell receptor beta chains below was sequenced from the same sample in a study of blood T cell repertoires in COVID-19. The protocol was immunoSEQ multiplex PCR, while the TCRdb copy is restricted to in-frame clones and leaves out a portion. This sample yields approximately 210,000 clones, of which 81% are seen a single time; around 8.9% belongs to the top ten. The specimen sequenced was PBMCs or T cells enriched from blood (not recorded which). The receptors originated from a woman aged 45-59 years with acute COVID-19.

V gene TRBV12-3 or TRBV12-4 combines with J gene TRBJ2-3, with D possibly being TRBD2 (6 bases). The CDR3 runs 12 residues. The ends were cut back, 6 bases at V and 14 bases at J, with 18 bases in the middle. CDR3 amino acids: CASRLAGTPLYF. CDR3 nucleotide sequence: TGTGCCAGCAGACTAGCTGGGACCCCGCTGTATTTT.

This chain connects TRBV19 to TRBJ2-3, with a possible D match to TRBD1 (6 bases). With 3 bases removed from V and 0 bases from J, the gap between germline ends came to 13 bases. The CDR3 is 16 amino acids. CDR1 LNHDA and CDR2 SQIVND come from the germline V gene (reference sequence). CDR3 residues: CASSMGQSHSTDTQYF. As DNA, the CDR3 is TGTGCCAGTAGTATGGGACAATCCCATAGCACAGATACGCAGTATTTT.

This clone has just one count. The V and J genes are TRBV13 and TRBJ1-3; the D gene is possibly TRBD1 (5 bases). V lost 5 bases to trimming and J lost 4 bases, with 15 bases between them. This CDR3 region has 15 residues. CDR1 PRHDT and CDR2 FYEKMQ come from the germline V gene (reference sequence). The DNA of the CDR3 is TGTGCCAGCAGCGAGCAGGGTCCAGCGGGAAACACCATATATTTT. This gives the protein CASSEQGPAGNTIYF.

V gene TRBV18 combines with J gene TRBJ2-7; 13 nucleotides line up with TRBD2. Germline V gene lookup returns CDR1 KGHSH and CDR2 LQKENI. CDR3 length: 16 amino acids. V was clipped by 6 bases and J by 1 base; unmatched bases: 6. The CDR3 DNA follows: TGTGCCAGCTCTCTCGGACTAGCGGGAGTGTCCTACGAGCAGTACTTC. This gives the protein CASSLGLAGVSYEQYF. Together with reference TRBV18 and TRBJ2-7, the CDR3 gives the full variable domain: NAGVMQNPRHLVRRRGQEARLRCSPMKGHSHVYWYRQLPEEGLKFMVYLQKENIIDESGMPKERFSAEFPKEGPSILRIQQVVRGDSAAYFCASSLGLAGVSYEQYFGPGTRLTVT.

J is TRBJ2-3 and V is TRBV7-3; 8 positions match TRBD1. The V segment lost 5 bases and the J segment 6 bases; nucleotides outside the gene matches: 10. Germline V gives CDR1 SGHTA, CDR2 FQGTGA. This CDR3 comprises 15 residues. As DNA, the CDR3 is TGTGCCAGCAGCCTGGGACAGGCTAACGGGGATACGCAGTATTTT. Its protein product is CASSLGQANGDTQYF.

This chain links TRBV11-3 with TRBJ2-3; D might be TRBD2 (6 bases). The germline V gene has CDR1 SGHNT and CDR2 YENEEA. V lost 1 base, J lost 2 bases, and 13 bases lay in between. The CDR3 loop spans 16 amino acids. CDR3 nucleotides: TGTGCCAGCAGCTTAGGAGCTAGCGTGAACACAGATACGCAGTATTTT. It codes for CASSLGASVNTDTQYF. Complete variable domain (other parts from reference TRBV11-3 and TRBJ2-3): EAGVVQSPRYKIIEKKQPVAFWCNPISGHNTLYWYLQNLGQGPELLIRYENEEAVDDSQLPKDRFSAERLKGVDSTLKIQPAELGDSAVYLCASSLGASVNTDTQYFGPGTRLTVL.

The genes are TRBV6-2 or TRBV6-3 and TRBJ2-7; TRBD2 might be the D (6 bases). This CDR3 has 17 residues. Germline values: CDR1 MNHEY, CDR2 SVGEGT. V was pared by 2 bases and J by 2 bases, with 19 bases between. DNA for the CDR3: TGTGCCAGCAGTTACCCCCTGGGAGCGGGTGAGACCTACGAGCAGTACTTC. This gives the protein CASSYPLGAGETYEQYF.

V and J are TRBV9 and TRBJ1-2; D unclear. This CDR3 is 11 amino acids long. Germline-derived CDR1 and CDR2 are SGDLS and YYNGEE. The V and J ends lost 7 bases and 5 bases respectively, with 9 bases between them. As DNA, the CDR3 is TGTGCCAGCGATGGAGGATATGGCTACACCTTC. This gives the protein CASDGGYGYTF.

V is TRBV5-1 and J is TRBJ2-5; 11 bases match TRBD2. The CDR3 sequence is 18 residues long. Trimming removed 0 bases from V and 1 base from J; junction bases left unmatched: 8. Germline V CDR1 and CDR2: SGHRS, YFSETQ. This CDR3 is CASSLAQIAGGLQETQYF. DNA of the CDR3: TGCGCCAGCAGCTTGGCTCAAATAGCGGGGGGGCTCCAAGAGACCCAGTACTTC.

The sample holds a few counts of this clone. The rearrangement links TRBV29-1 to TRBJ2-1; TRBD2 matches 12 bases. Germline-derived CDR1 and CDR2 are SQVTM and ANQGSEA. This CDR3 has 15 amino acids. V lost 7 bases and J lost 1; bases outside the gene matches: 5. The CDR3 sequence: CSGNLAGGSYNEQFF. The CDR3 bases are TGCAGCGGGAACCTAGCGGGGGGGTCCTACAATGAGCAGTTCTTC.

In its sample, this clone was seen a few times. The V and J genes are TRBV2 and TRBJ1-3, with TRBD1 matching over 9 bases. The CDR3 is 15 amino acids. Germline loops: CDR1 SNHLY, CDR2 FYNNEI. V was clipped by 6 bases and J by 1 base; unmatched bases: 4. In nucleotides, the CDR3 is TGTGCCAGCAGGTTACAGGGGGCGTCTGGAAACACCATATATTTT. This sequence encodes CASRLQGASGNTIYF.

This chain joins TRBV6-2 or TRBV6-3 and TRBJ2-3; D is unresolved. The germline V and J ends were trimmed by 2 bases and 0 bases, with 6 bases remaining between them. The CDR3 is 14 residues long. The germline gives CDR1 MNHEY, CDR2 SVGEGT. In DNA form, the CDR3 reads TGTGCCAGCAGTTACATGCGGAGCACAGATACGCAGTATTTT. Protein product: CASSYMRSTDTQYF.

This clone came up a few times. The chain employs TRBV4-2 and TRBJ2-3, with 9 bases aligning to TRBD1. This CDR3 is built from 17 residues. V was pared by 1 base and J by 6 bases, with 11 bases of the junction left unmatched. Per germline, CDR1 LGHNA and CDR2 YNFKEQ. CDR3 residues: CASSQGLPGQGSDTQYF. DNA for the CDR3: TGTGCCAGCAGCCAAGGCTTACCGGGACAGGGATCCGATACGCAGTATTTT.

The chain recombines TRBV10-3 with TRBJ1-1, with TRBD1 matching over 10 bases. V trimming: 7 bases; J trimming: 3 bases; junction bases outside the gene matches: 5. The CDR3 is 14 amino acids. Germline V gene lookup returns CDR1 ENHRY and CDR2 SYGVKD. This CDR3 reads CAITPGTGDTEAFF. For the CDR3, the DNA is TGTGCCATCACCCCCGGGACAGGGGACACTGAAGCTTTCTTT.

The sample holds one count of this clone. The CDR3 DNA follows: TGTGCCAGCAGTTCGGTGGTCCCGGAGACCCAGTACTTC. The encoded protein is CASSSVVPETQYF. The rearrangement links TRBV28 to TRBJ2-5; unclear D gene. Germline CDR1 MDHEN, CDR2 SYDVKM. The CDR3 contains 13 residues. With 4 bases removed from V and 5 bases from J, the gap between germline ends came to 11 bases.

The rearrangement uses TRBV3-1 (or the pseudogene TRBV3-2) and TRBJ2-3, with 7 nucleotides matching TRBD1. In germline, CDR1 is LGHDT, CDR2 YNNKEL (reference sequence). This CDR3 has 14 residues. V was pared by 5 bases and J by 0 bases, with 2 bases of the junction left unmatched. In DNA form, the CDR3 reads TGTGCCAGCAGCGACAGGGTTAGCACAGATACGCAGTATTTT. Translation: CASSDRVSTDTQYF.

The chain uses TRBV19 and TRBJ1-6, with D possibly being TRBD1 (5 bases). This CDR3 spans 14 amino acids. Trimming took 8 bases from V and 3 from J, leaving 11 bases between them. The germline V gene has CDR1 LNHDA and CDR2 SQIVND (reference sequence). The CDR3 DNA reads as TGTGCCAGTTTCGCCGGGGGCTATAATTCACCCCTCCACTTT. Protein: CASFAGGYNSPLHF.

The V call is TRBV10-3, the J call TRBJ1-1; 7 bases are a match to TRBD1. Trimming removed 7 bases from V and 3 bases from J; junction bases left unmatched: 5. CDR3 length equals 13 residues. Germline lookup yields CDR1 ENHRY and CDR2 SYGVKD. The CDR3 sequence: CAITPDRYTEAFF. CDR3 nucleotide sequence: TGTGCCATCACCCCGGACAGGTACACTGAAGCTTTCTTT.